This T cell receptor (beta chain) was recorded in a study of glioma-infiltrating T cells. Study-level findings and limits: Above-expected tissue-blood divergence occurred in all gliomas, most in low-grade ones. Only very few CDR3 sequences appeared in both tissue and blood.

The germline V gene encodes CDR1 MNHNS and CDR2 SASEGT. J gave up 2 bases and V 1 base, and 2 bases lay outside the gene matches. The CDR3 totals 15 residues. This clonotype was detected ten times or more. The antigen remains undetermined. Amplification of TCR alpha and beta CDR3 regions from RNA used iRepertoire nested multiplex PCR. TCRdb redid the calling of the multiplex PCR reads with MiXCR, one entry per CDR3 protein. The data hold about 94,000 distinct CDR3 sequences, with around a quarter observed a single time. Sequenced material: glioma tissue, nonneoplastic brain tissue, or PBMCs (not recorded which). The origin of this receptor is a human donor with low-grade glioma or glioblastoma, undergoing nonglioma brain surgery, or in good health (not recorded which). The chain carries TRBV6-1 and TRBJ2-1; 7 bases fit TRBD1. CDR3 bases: TGTGCCAGCAGTGAAGACAGGGGTCCCTACAATGAGCAGTTCTTC. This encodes CASSEDRGPYNEQFF.